Below, 9 T cell receptor beta chains from the same sample are listed, as sequenced in a study of cytomegalovirus exposure and HLA in healthy donors. Clones were sequenced by immunoSEQ multiplex PCR, and TCRdb holds only the in-frame ones, with some missing. The repertoire has under 200,000 clones, 90% to 97% of them found once; the top ten carry about 0.89%. Input material: PBMCs. The receptors were sampled from a young woman in good health and CMV-seronegative.

This chain links TRBV27 with TRBJ1-6, with a possible D match to TRBD1 (5 bases). V lost 6 bases and J 8 bases, leaving 17 bases between the germline ends. CDR3 size: 15 residues. Germline-derived CDR1 and CDR2 are MNHEY and SMNVEV (reference sequence). The CDR3 loop reads CASRNPGQTYSPLHF. CDR3 in DNA: TGTGCCAGCAGAAACCCTGGACAAACCTATTCACCCCTCCACTTT.

The J gene is TRBJ2-1, the V gene TRBV6-1; TRBD2 matches at 8 bases. Germline loops: CDR1 MNHNS, CDR2 SASEGT. CDR3 length equals 15 residues. V lost 8 bases and J lost 3; bases outside the gene matches: 9. The CDR3: CASSSGLADYNEQFF. The DNA of the CDR3 is TGTGCCAGCTCATCCGGACTAGCAGACTACAATGAGCAGTTCTTC.

This chain connects TRBV10-1 to TRBJ2-7; 11 bases match TRBD1. This CDR3 has 17 amino acids. Per the germline V gene, CDR1 is WNHNN and CDR2 is SYGVQD (reference sequence). The trim removed 10 bases at V and 2 bases at J, leaving 16 bases unmatched. CDR3 DNA sequence: TGCGCCACCCTCACTCGGACAGGGGGCGAGGTTACCTACGAGCAGTACTTC. Translating gives CATLTRTGGEVTYEQYF.

The V and J genes are TRBV5-8 and TRBJ1-5, with D perhaps TRBD1 (6 bases). The CDR3 is made up of 13 amino acids. V lost 4 bases and J 4 bases, leaving 9 bases between the germline ends. CDR1 and CDR2 (germline): SGHTS, YDEGEE. The CDR3 DNA sequence: TGTGCCAGCAGCGTGGGACAAAATCAGCCCCAGCATTTT. Translation: CASSVGQNQPQHF.

The V call is TRBV18, the J call TRBJ1-2, with TRBD1 as a possible D gene (5 bases). Trimming removed 3 bases from V and 2 bases from J, with 13 bases in between. The CDR3 is 15 residues long. The V gene's germline CDR1 is KGHSH and CDR2 LQKENI. The CDR3 DNA reads TGTGCCAGCTCACCGAGTCTACAGGACAACTATGGCTACACCTTC. Its protein is CASSPSLQDNYGYTF.

This chain uses TRBV7-3 with TRBJ2-5; a possible D gene is TRBD2 (5 bases). The V gene lost 2 bases and the J gene lost 2 bases, with 6 bases spanning the gap. Per the germline V gene, CDR1 is SGHTA and CDR2 is FQGTGA. The CDR3 is made up of 13 amino acids. In nucleotides, the CDR3 is TGTGCCAGCAGCTTATCGGGGCAAGAGACCCAGTACTTC. Its translation is CASSLSGQETQYF.

This CDR3 is CASSLGVTNEKLFF. The DNA for the CDR3 is TGCGCCAGCAGCCTAGGGGTGACTAATGAAAAACTGTTTTTT. This chain joins TRBV5-1 and TRBJ1-4; D may be TRBD1 (5 bases). Trimming left V 4 bases short and J 2 bases short, with 9 bases between. CDR3 length equals 14 residues. The V gene's germline CDR1 is SGHRS and CDR2 YFSETQ.

The chain joins TRBV7-9 to TRBJ2-3; maybe TRBD2 (7 bases). This CDR3 has 18 amino acids. Per germline, CDR1 SEHNR and CDR2 FQNEAQ (reference sequence). V was pared by 2 bases and J by 13 bases, with 31 bases between. The DNA of the CDR3 is TGTGCCAGCAGCTTAACTCTCGGCGGGGGCCTCTCGGGGATATACAAGTATTTT. Its translation is CASSLTLGGGLSGIYKYF.

The gene calls are TRBV11-3 and TRBJ2-3; 8 bases align to TRBD2. This CDR3 is 16 amino acids long. Germline V gene data show CDR1 as SGHNT and CDR2 as YENEEA. The J segment lost 1 base and the V segment lost 5 bases, leaving 8 bases of the junction unmatched. CDR3 amino acids: CASSRTQAGGTDTQYF. CDR3 coding DNA: TGTGCCAGCAGCAGAACTCAAGCGGGGGGCACAGATACGCAGTATTTT. The entire variable domain, with the rest obtained from reference TRBV11-3 and TRBJ2-3, is as follows: EAGVVQSPRYKIIEKKQPVAFWCNPISGHNTLYWYLQNLGQGPELLIRYENEEAVDDSQLPKDRFSAERLKGVDSTLKIQPAELGDSAVYLCASSRTQAGGTDTQYFGPGTRLTVL.